The entry below gives a single TCR beta chain sequence along with its context. This record belongs to a study of T cell changes during pregnancy in multiple sclerosis. Measured with immunoSEQ multiplex PCR; TCRdb has only the in-frame clones, and not every one. The sample contains around 58,000 clones, about 89% of which appear only once. This receptor was taken from a female donor in good health, enrolled as a control in a pregnancy study. The sample consisted of CD4+ T cells from peripheral blood mononuclear cells, taken after pregnancy.

The CDR3 protein is CASSTGSEETQYF. In DNA form, the CDR3 reads TGCGCCAGCAGCACGGGTTCGGAGGAGACCCAGTACTTC. V gene TRBV5-1 combines with J gene TRBJ2-5; D not certain. CDR1 SGHRS and CDR2 YFSETQ come from the germline V gene. This CDR3 contains 13 residues. The V and J ends lost 4 bases and 5 bases respectively, with 12 bases between them.